This TCR beta chain appears in the sequencing data of a study of blood T cell repertoires in COVID-19. Study-wide context: Sources were T cells, B-cell-depleted T cells, or PBMCs; the material itself was cDNA or gDNA.

This clone has a single count. Original methodology: From reference gene primer amplification, estimates of nucleated cell counts were derived. Libraries were prepared by immunoSEQ multiplex PCR; TCRdb keeps only in-frame clonotypes and omits some of them. Clone size and V and J calls were adopted from that table, with D and trimming inferred from the DNA. The sample records 300,000 to 400,000 clones, around 87% being singletons. V was shortened by 0 bases and J by 10 bases, with 26 bases between the two germline ends. The CDR3 runs to 18 residues. Germline loops: CDR1 SGHRS, CDR2 YFSETQ. The gene calls are TRBV5-1 and TRBJ2-1, with D possibly being TRBD2 (7 bases). The sequence derives from a human donor in a cohort sampled during active COVID-19. Material for sequencing was peripheral blood. The DNA for the CDR3 is TGCGCCAGCAGCTTGGACAGGGTAAGGTCTAGCGGAGGACGGGAGCAGTTCTTC. Translating gives CASSLDRVRSSGGREQFF.